The 14 T cell receptor beta chains in this list originate from one sample, sequenced in a study of T-cell memory formation after mild COVID-19. TCRdb fed the 5' RACE reads into MiXCR, producing one record per CDR3 protein. The sample has a few hundred thousand distinct CDR3 sequences, about 22% seen once. Sequenced sample: PBMCs or a T cell subset sorted from them (not recorded which). Receptors originate from an adult woman who had mild COVID-19 (a few samples of this study predate the infection). Cell type and time point are not known.

The rearrangement links TRBV4-1 to TRBJ1-1; D gene unclear. The length of the CDR3 is 14 residues. The V and J ends lost 3 bases and 3 bases respectively, with 11 bases between them. The germline gives CDR1 MGHRA, CDR2 YSYEKL. CDR3 sequence (DNA): TGCGCCAGCAGCCAGACGGGAACGGACACTGAAGCTTTCTTT. Translating gives CASSQTGTDTEAFF.

The J gene is TRBJ2-7, the V gene TRBV20-1; D could derive from TRBD1 or TRBD2 (5 bases each). V was pared by 3 bases and J by 6 bases, with 24 bases between. The V gene's germline CDR1 is DFQATT and CDR2 SNEGSKA (reference sequence). The CDR3 contains 16 residues. CDR3 DNA sequence: TGCAGTGCTAGGGCCCCATTCGGGGACGGGACCAGCGAGCAGTACTTC. Amino acid sequence: CSARAPFGDGTSEQYF.

DNA of the CDR3: TGTGCCAGTAGTATCTTTCTTTGGGGGGCGGGCCAGCCCCAGCATTTT. Amino acids: CASSIFLWGAGQPQHF. The chain has TRBV19 and TRBJ1-5; possible D gene TRBD1, 6 bases. This CDR3 is built from 16 residues. Germline CDR1 is LNHDA and CDR2 is SQIVND (reference sequence). Deletions cut 3 bases from V and 7 bases from J, with 19 bases between.

The genes are TRBV6-6 and TRBJ2-2; D is unresolved. Germline loops: CDR1 MNHNY, CDR2 SVGAGI (reference sequence). There are 13 residues in the CDR3. Trimming pared 2 bases from V and 1 base from J, leaving 2 bases between. The CDR3 bases are TGTGCCAGCAGTTACCAGAACACCGGGGAGCTGTTTTTT. Its protein is CASSYQNTGELFF.

This clonotype was counted between two and nine times. CDR3 nucleotides: TGTGCCAGCAGCTTAGCGGGAGGGATGTACGAGCAGTACTTC. It translates to CASSLAGGMYEQYF. This sequence joins TRBV27 and TRBJ2-7, with TRBD2 identical over 11 bases. V was pared by 6 bases and J by 4 bases, with 5 bases of the junction left unmatched. Germline loops: CDR1 MNHEY, CDR2 SMNVEV (reference sequence). This CDR3 has 14 amino acids.

V usage is TRBV6-2 or TRBV6-3 and J usage is TRBJ2-3; D remains unclear. Deletions cut 6 bases from V and 1 base from J, with 14 bases between. This CDR3 is built from 15 residues. Germline V gene data show CDR1 as MNHEY and CDR2 as SVGEGT. The CDR3 here is CASSPLTPGTDTQYF. As DNA, the CDR3 is TGTGCCAGCAGCCCCCTTACACCTGGCACAGATACGCAGTATTTT.

The chain combines TRBV6-1 with TRBJ2-1, with 9 bases identical to TRBD1. CDR3 length equals 15 residues. J was trimmed by 2 bases and V by 6 bases; bases with no gene match: 5. Per germline, CDR1 MNHNS and CDR2 SASEGT. The CDR3 loop is CASRKGDRAYNEQFF. The CDR3 DNA reads as TGTGCCAGCAGGAAGGGGGACAGGGCCTACAATGAGCAGTTCTTC.

This clonotype has just a few counts. This chain uses TRBV7-9 with TRBJ1-5; D not resolved. In germline, CDR1 is SEHNR, CDR2 FQNEAQ (reference sequence). CDR3 length equals 17 residues. V was pared by 0 bases and J by 0 bases, with 12 bases between. The CDR3 bases are TGTGCCAGCAGCTTAGCACCGAAGGGTTATAGCAATCAGCCCCAGCATTTT. Its translation is CASSLAPKGYSNQPQHF.

The rearrangement joins TRBV11-2 to TRBJ2-1; 13 nucleotides align to TRBD2. V shed 3 bases, J shed 5 bases, and the junction held 10 bases outside the gene matches. The germline V gene has CDR1 SGHAT and CDR2 FQNNGV. CDR3 length: 18 amino acids. The CDR3 loop reads CASSFGLLAGGSNNEQFF. The CDR3 DNA sequence: TGTGCCAGCAGCTTCGGCCTACTAGCGGGAGGGTCCAACAATGAGCAGTTCTTC.

This clonotype was seen only a few times. The V and J genes are TRBV5-6 and TRBJ1-1; D not resolved. The V end lost 7 bases, the J end lost 1 base, and 17 bases lay between the germline ends. The CDR3 has 15 residues. Germline CDR1 and CDR2: SGHDT and YYEEEE. This chain's CDR3 is CASAVRAWGNTEAFF. CDR3 coding DNA: TGTGCCAGCGCAGTAAGGGCGTGGGGGAACACTGAAGCTTTCTTT.

The rearrangement links TRBV7-9 to TRBJ1-1, with D perhaps matching TRBD1 (6 bases). Germline V lookup: CDR1 SEHNR, CDR2 FQNEAQ (reference sequence). Trimming removed 6 bases at V and 2 bases at J, with 16 bases between. The CDR3 sequence is 15 residues long. The CDR3 DNA sequence: TGTGCCAGCAGGCTGGGCGGGGGGCCAAACACTGAAGCTTTCTTT. It yields the protein CASRLGGGPNTEAFF.

A few counts support this clonotype. The chain recombines TRBV6-5 with TRBJ1-6; TRBD1 matches 8 bases. J lost 6 bases, V lost 4 bases, and 8 bases had no gene match. There are 16 residues in the CDR3. Per germline, CDR1 MNHEY and CDR2 SVGAGI. The CDR3 protein is CASSFGLDRANSPLHF. CDR3 in DNA: TGTGCCAGCAGTTTTGGATTGGACAGGGCTAATTCACCCCTCCACTTT.

This clonotype has more than one count but fewer than ten. The chain combines TRBV15 with TRBJ1-5, with D perhaps matching TRBD1 (5 bases). This CDR3 has 15 amino acids. In germline, CDR1 is LNHNV, CDR2 YYDKDF (reference sequence). With 1 base removed from V and 5 bases from J, the gap between germline ends came to 12 bases. CDR3 bases: TGTGCCACCAGCAGAGGGGGGGACCCGTATCAGCCCCAGCATTTT. This gives the protein CATSRGGDPYQPQHF. Combining the CDR3 with reference TRBV15 and TRBJ1-5 gives the whole variable domain DAMVIQNPRYQVTQFGKPVTLSCSQTLNHNVMYWYQQKSSQAPKLLFHYYDKDFNNEADTPDNFQSRRPNTSFCFLDIRSPGLGDTAMYLCATSRGGDPYQPQHFGDGTRLSIL.

CDR3 nucleotide sequence: TGTGCCAGCAGCTTCAGCCCGATGACTGAAGCTTTCTTT. Translating gives CASSFSPMTEAFF. The V gene is TRBV7-2, the J gene TRBJ1-1; D remains ambiguous. The V gene lost 3 bases and the J gene lost 5 bases, with 10 bases spanning the gap. CDR3 length: 13 residues. Germline CDR1 is SGHTA and CDR2 is FQGNSA.